This T cell receptor (beta chain) stems from a study of blood T cell repertoires in COVID-19 (dated by TCRdb to 2019 to 2021). In the study overall: Collaborator samples came from the United States, Italy and Spain and covered acute and convalescent phases of COVID-19. The sample metadata nearly always contained a de-identified subject ID, COVID-19 status, age in years and sex. Samples were obtained from the ongoing ImmuneRACE study (first 160 participants) and from about 1,300 subjects provided by 6 global collaborators. Deeply sampled blood TCRbeta repertoires from subjects exposed to, actively infected with, or recovered from COVID-19 were included in the dataset. The repertoires were made available in a free public database intended to serve as a resource for research on the immune response to SARS-CoV-2. The material from the prospective study consisted of cDNA or gDNA derived from T cells, B-cell-depleted T cells, or PBMCs. HLA class I and class II types, where available, came from metadata supplied by the sample provider rather than from assay-based typing.

Findings and caveats that apply to the study as a whole: The quantity of clinical and demographic metadata differed by source and by participant and was supplied without curation.

Whole blood was collected in K2EDTA tubes by collaborating institutions according to the institutions' own protocols. For TCRbeta analysis, collaborator samples were shipped as frozen whole blood, as isolated PBMCs, or as DNA extracted from either sample type. TCRbeta CDR3 regions were amplified from genomic DNA using the immunoSEQ Assay, a bias-controlled multiplex PCR. For the original study's pipeline: Nucleated cell counts per sample were estimated from amplification of reference gene primers within the assay. To quantify the absolute abundance of each unique TCRbeta CDR3 rearrangement, sequence reads were collapsed and filtered. For each sample, productive Simpson clonality was calculated by taking the square root of Simpson's diversity index across productive rearrangements. TCRdb obtained this table from immuneACCESS and retained in-frame rearrangements with V and J assigned. These tables miss some clones; where compared with another copy, unresolved V genes account for less than half of the shortfall, and the remainder is unexplained. The D gene and trimming were derived from the DNA, and the V and J assignments and clone size from that table. The sample table holds fewer than 120,000 clones, of which around nine tenths were seen once. Approximately 5% of the sample is taken by the ten largest.

A distance of 9 bases separates the germline ends of V and J, which lose 2 bases and 5 bases respectively. The CDR3 runs 13 amino acids, cysteine and phenylalanine included. The read is trimmed to its CDR3 DNA, 39 bases read in frame from base 1. From a lookup of the germline V gene, CDR1 and CDR2 are SGHTA and FQGTGA. As concerns this clone: The clone's antigen remains unknown. Base quality data are lacking; no much larger clone is found one base away.

The sample consisted of peripheral blood. This clonotype originated in a human donor in a cohort sampled during active COVID-19. Recombination connected TRBV7-3 to TRBJ1-1; too little of a D gene remains to name it. The CDR3 protein: CASSLRGRTEAFF. The DNA is TGTGCCAGCAGCTTACGGGGAAGGACTGAAGCTTTCTTT.